Listed below are T cell receptor beta chains from one sample, sequenced in a study of patients and donors after allogeneic stem cell transplantation. TCRdb reprocessed the RT-PCR reads via MiXCR and lists one record per CDR3 protein. The sample carries 800,000 to 1,000,000 distinct CDR3 sequences, approximately 19% recorded once. Sample: blood, either unsorted or a sorted T cell fraction (not recorded which). The receptor source for this set is a human donor who was either an allogeneic HSCT recipient or a stem cell or donor lymphocyte infusion donor (not recorded which). It is not recorded whose cells these are; they may come from a transplant donor. Both conserved end residues are part of each CDR3. A D gene is named only where the DNA matches it firmly. Only part of the rows carry a size: once, few, many, or a class if the clone is expanded.

CDR3 protein: CASSRDHTSTDTQYF; CDR3 DNA: TGTGCCAGCAGTCGGGACCACACCAGCACAGATACGCAGTATTTT; V gene: TRBV7-2; J gene: TRBJ2-3; clone size: .; D gene: .
CDR3 protein: CSARLRTSGRAPDTQYF; CDR3 DNA: TGCAGTGCTAGACTCCGGACTAGCGGGAGGGCGCCAGATACGCAGTATTTT; V gene: TRBV20-1; J gene: TRBJ2-3; clone size: .; D gene: TRBD2
CDR3 protein: CAGTITGHEQYF; CDR3 DNA: TGTGCCGGCACCATTACAGGGCACGAGCAGTACTTC; V gene: TRBV12-3/TRBV12-4; J gene: TRBJ2-7; clone size: once; D gene: .
CDR3 protein: CARGWASGRQETQYF; CDR3 DNA: TGTGCCCGAGGATGGGCTAGCGGGAGACAAGAGACCCAGTACTTC; V gene: TRBV30; J gene: TRBJ2-5; clone size: .; D gene: TRBD2
CDR3 protein: CASSQVGDWAGNIQYF; CDR3 DNA: TGCGCCAGCAGCCAAGTGGGGGATTGGGCTGGAAACATTCAGTACTTC; V gene: TRBV4-3; J gene: TRBJ2-4; clone size: few; D gene: .
CDR3 protein: CASSLVSNGANQPQHF; CDR3 DNA: TGTGCCAGCAGCTTAGTATCTAACGGGGCCAATCAGCCCCAGCATTTT; V gene: TRBV7-2; J gene: TRBJ1-5; clone size: few; D gene: .
CDR3 protein: CSVGWATSTDTQYF; CDR3 DNA: TGCAGCGTTGGGTGGGCTACAAGCACAGATACGCAGTATTTT; V gene: TRBV29-1; J gene: TRBJ2-3; clone size: .; D gene: .
CDR3 protein: CASSSLTSGLQYF; CDR3 DNA: TGTGCCAGCAGCTCGCTAACTAGCGGGCTGCAGTATTTT; V gene: TRBV7-6; J gene: TRBJ2-3; clone size: .; D gene: TRBD2
CDR3 protein: CASSIAGPPLHF; CDR3 DNA: TGCGCCAGCAGCATCGCCGGACCACCCCTCCACTTT; V gene: TRBV5-1; J gene: TRBJ1-6; clone size: few; D gene: .
CDR3 protein: CASSQRARWNTEAFF; CDR3 DNA: TGCGCCAGCAGCCAGCGAGCTAGGTGGAACACTGAAGCTTTCTTT; V gene: TRBV4-3; J gene: TRBJ1-1; clone size: few; D gene: .
CDR3 protein: CASSSIPSRLETQYF; CDR3 DNA: TGTGCCAGCAGCTCCATCCCATCACGTTTAGAGACCCAGTACTTC; V gene: TRBV7-7; J gene: TRBJ2-5; clone size: few; D gene: .
CDR3 protein: CASSLTNAYEQYF; CDR3 DNA: TGTGCCAGCAGCCTTACAAACGCTTACGAGCAGTACTTC; V gene: TRBV3-1; J gene: TRBJ2-7; clone size: .; D gene: .
CDR3 protein: CSVETDRELQETQYF; CDR3 DNA: TGCAGCGTTGAAACGGACAGGGAGCTACAAGAGACCCAGTACTTC; V gene: TRBV29-1; J gene: TRBJ2-5; clone size: .; D gene: TRBD1
CDR3 protein: CSASRGQGQETQYF; CDR3 DNA: TGCAGTGCTAGCAGAGGACAGGGTCAAGAGACCCAGTACTTC; V gene: TRBV20-1; J gene: TRBJ2-5; clone size: .; D gene: TRBD1
CDR3 protein: CASSYPASPVYEQYF; CDR3 DNA: TGTGCCAGCAGTTACCCCGCCAGCCCGGTCTACGAGCAGTACTTC; V gene: TRBV6-2/TRBV6-3; J gene: TRBJ2-7; clone size: .; D gene: .
CDR3 protein: CATSTLSGLSNYGYTF; CDR3 DNA: TGTGCCACCAGCACCTTATCTGGGTTGAGTAACTATGGCTACACCTTC; V gene: TRBV15; J gene: TRBJ1-2; clone size: many; D gene: .
CDR3 protein: CASSRGLDTGELFF; CDR3 DNA: TGTGCCAGCAGCAGGGGGCTCGACACCGGGGAGCTGTTTTTT; V gene: TRBV25-1; J gene: TRBJ2-2; clone size: few; D gene: TRBD1
CDR3 protein: CASSAGLAGLNEQYF; CDR3 DNA: TGTGCCAGCAGTGCGGGACTAGCGGGTTTGAACGAGCAGTACTTC; V gene: TRBV6-2/TRBV6-3; J gene: TRBJ2-7; clone size: few; D gene: TRBD2
CDR3 protein: CSARDWFGGRSTDTQYF; CDR3 DNA: TGCAGTGCTAGAGATTGGTTTGGGGGCAGGAGCACAGATACGCAGTATTTT; V gene: TRBV20-1; J gene: TRBJ2-3; clone size: few; D gene: .
CDR3 protein: CASSPSGTSFVNEQFF; CDR3 DNA: TGTGCCAGCAGCCCGTCCGGGACTAGCTTCGTCAATGAGCAGTTCTTC; V gene: TRBV11-3; J gene: TRBJ2-1; clone size: .; D gene: TRBD2
CDR3 protein: CASSERSTFKASEQFF; CDR3 DNA: TGTGCCAGCAGTGAACGGAGTACATTCAAGGCCAGTGAGCAGTTCTTC; V gene: TRBV6-4; J gene: TRBJ2-1; clone size: few; D gene: .
CDR3 protein: CASRDIRGPNYGYTF; CDR3 DNA: TGCGCCAGCAGAGATATCCGAGGACCTAACTATGGCTACACCTTC; V gene: TRBV5-1; J gene: TRBJ1-2; clone size: once; D gene: .
CDR3 protein: CSACRTGSEQYF; CDR3 DNA: TGCAGTGCTTGTAGGACAGGGAGCGAGCAGTACTTC; V gene: TRBV20-1; J gene: TRBJ2-7; clone size: .; D gene: TRBD1
CDR3 protein: CSAPAHNGIGTGELFF; CDR3 DNA: TGCAGTGCCCCGGCCCATAATGGAATCGGGACCGGGGAGCTGTTTTTT; V gene: TRBV20-1; J gene: TRBJ2-2; clone size: .; D gene: .
CDR3 protein: CASSVGTGSLNTIYF; CDR3 DNA: TGCGCCAGCAGCGTCGGGACAGGGAGTCTCAACACCATATATTTT; V gene: TRBV5-1; J gene: TRBJ1-3; clone size: few; D gene: TRBD1
CDR3 protein: CASSSSRTGGMETQYF; CDR3 DNA: TGCGCCAGCAGCTCATCCAGGACAGGGGGTATGGAGACCCAGTACTTC; V gene: TRBV5-1; J gene: TRBJ2-5; clone size: .; D gene: TRBD1
CDR3 protein: CASSSTGTGGRNEQFF; CDR3 DNA: TGCGCCAGCAGCTCTACCGGGACAGGGGGCCGCAATGAGCAGTTCTTC; V gene: TRBV5-1; J gene: TRBJ2-1; clone size: few; D gene: TRBD1
CDR3 protein: CASRVGVANTGELFF; CDR3 DNA: TGTGCCAGCAGGGTTGGGGTTGCGAACACCGGGGAGCTGTTTTTT; V gene: TRBV7-9; J gene: TRBJ2-2; clone size: many; D gene: .
CDR3 protein: CASRHRGRGGREKLFF; CDR3 DNA: TGTGCCAGCAGACACAGGGGGAGGGGAGGAAGGGAAAAACTGTTTTTT; V gene: TRBV6-1; J gene: TRBJ1-4; clone size: .; D gene: TRBD1
CDR3 protein: CAISDPGLAGDSEQFF; CDR3 DNA: TGTGCCATCAGTGACCCGGGACTAGCGGGAGATAGTGAGCAGTTCTTC; V gene: TRBV10-3; J gene: TRBJ2-1; clone size: few; D gene: TRBD2
CDR3 protein: CASSVELAAYEQYF; CDR3 DNA: TGTGCCAGCAGTGTCGAACTGGCCGCCTACGAGCAGTACTTC; V gene: TRBV27; J gene: TRBJ2-7; clone size: once; D gene: .
CDR3 protein: CAISGGRSTNEKLFF; CDR3 DNA: TGTGCCATCAGTGGGGGGAGGTCAACTAATGAAAAACTGTTTTTT; V gene: TRBV10-3; J gene: TRBJ1-4; clone size: .; D gene: .
CDR3 protein: CASSLQTRVTGELFF; CDR3 DNA: TGCGCCAGCAGCCTCCAAACCAGAGTTACCGGGGAGCTGTTTTTT; V gene: TRBV4-3; J gene: TRBJ2-2; clone size: few; D gene: .
CDR3 protein: CASSDERGDTQYF; CDR3 DNA: TGTGCCAGCAGTGACGAACGGGGCGATACGCAGTATTTT; V gene: TRBV6-1; J gene: TRBJ2-3; clone size: few; D gene: .
CDR3 protein: CASSRGTSKDTQYF; CDR3 DNA: TGTGCCAGCAGCCGGGGGACCTCCAAAGATACGCAGTATTTT; V gene: TRBV14; J gene: TRBJ2-3; clone size: .; D gene: .
CDR3 protein: CASSVDRTGPSNTGELFF; CDR3 DNA: TGTGCCAGCAGCGTAGATCGGACAGGACCTTCGAACACCGGGGAGCTGTTTTTT; V gene: TRBV9; J gene: TRBJ2-2; clone size: .; D gene: TRBD1
CDR3 protein: CASSLLGKNEQFF; CDR3 DNA: TGTGCCAGCAGTTTGCTCGGGAAGAATGAGCAGTTCTTC; V gene: TRBV12-3/TRBV12-4; J gene: TRBJ2-1; clone size: .; D gene: .
CDR3 protein: CSARSGGSSGNTIYF; CDR3 DNA: TGCAGTGCTAGATCGGGGGGTTCCTCTGGAAACACCATATATTTT; V gene: TRBV20-1; J gene: TRBJ1-3; clone size: few; D gene: .
CDR3 protein: CASGETGLVRETQYF; CDR3 DNA: TGTGCCAGCGGGGAGACTGGTTTGGTACGAGAGACCCAGTACTTC; V gene: TRBV25-1; J gene: TRBJ2-5; clone size: few; D gene: .
CDR3 protein: CASAEGTGGSEQYF; CDR3 DNA: TGTGCCAGCGCGGAGGGGACAGGGGGCTCCGAGCAGTACTTC; V gene: TRBV27; J gene: TRBJ2-7; clone size: few; D gene: TRBD1
CDR3 protein: CASSRSLTDTQYF; CDR3 DNA: TGTGCCAGCAGCCGCTCCTTGACAGATACGCAGTATTTT; V gene: TRBV12-3/TRBV12-4; J gene: TRBJ2-3; clone size: few; D gene: .
CDR3 protein: CASSQVEGGGAVYEQYF; CDR3 DNA: TGCGCCAGCAGCCAAGTTGAGGGCGGGGGGGCGGTCTACGAGCAGTACTTC; V gene: TRBV4-3; J gene: TRBJ2-7; clone size: .; D gene: TRBD2
CDR3 protein: CSAPRTGHSVSNQPQHF; CDR3 DNA: TGCAGTGCTCCTCGGACAGGGCATAGTGTCAGCAATCAGCCCCAGCATTTT; V gene: TRBV20-1; J gene: TRBJ1-5; clone size: few; D gene: TRBD1
CDR3 protein: CASSLELAAPYEQYF; CDR3 DNA: TGTGCCAGCAGTTTAGAACTAGCGGCCCCCTACGAGCAGTACTTC; V gene: TRBV12-3/TRBV12-4; J gene: TRBJ2-7; clone size: many; D gene: TRBD2
CDR3 protein: CSASWGQGATYNEQFF; CDR3 DNA: TGCAGTGCTAGCTGGGGACAGGGGGCAACCTACAATGAGCAGTTCTTC; V gene: TRBV20-1; J gene: TRBJ2-1; clone size: .; D gene: TRBD1
CDR3 protein: CASSILMNTEAFF; CDR3 DNA: TGTGCCAGTAGTATCCTCATGAACACTGAAGCTTTCTTT; V gene: TRBV19; J gene: TRBJ1-1; clone size: .; D gene: .
CDR3 protein: CASSPRQVPPNEKLFF; CDR3 DNA: TGTGCCAGCAGCCCTCGACAGGTCCCACCTAATGAAAAACTGTTTTTT; V gene: TRBV5-6; J gene: TRBJ1-4; clone size: few; D gene: .